Listed below are T cell receptor beta chains from one sample, sequenced in a study of T cells in localized non-small cell lung cancer. The table came from immunoSEQ multiplex PCR; TCRdb's copy has only in-frame clones and leaves some out. The sample carries 20,000 to 25,000 clones, roughly 89% recorded once. The specimen comprised peripheral blood, sampled before any cancer treatment. These receptors were obtained from a man aged 40-75 years with stage I squamous cell lung carcinoma. The CDR3 runs from the conserved cysteine through the conserved F or W. D genes are given only for firm matches. Clone size is stated in some rows and not others, as once, few, many or a class when expanded.

>TRBD1|-|TRBV2|TRBJ1-2
CASSPLTGTGVGANYGYTF
TGTGCCAGCAGCCCACTAACCGGGACAGGGGTGGGAGCTAACTATGGCTACACCTTC
>-|-|TRBV6-6|TRBJ1-1
CATRVTEAFF
TGTGCCACCCGGGTCACTGAAGCTTTCTTT
>TRBD1|-|TRBV30|TRBJ2-7
CAWDYNRDRDRDF
TGTGCCTGGGACTATAACCGGGACAGGGACCGGGACTTC
>-|-|TRBV7-2|TRBJ2-4
CASSLELAKNIQYF
TGTGCCAGCAGCTTAGAACTAGCCAAAAACATTCAGTACTTC
>-|-|TRBV7-8|TRBJ1-2
CASSLSEDLYGYTF
TGTGCCAGCAGCTTAAGTGAAGACCTGTACGGCTACACCTTC
>-|-|TRBV19|TRBJ2-5
CASSIGSQETQYF
TGTGCCAGTAGTATAGGGAGCCAAGAGACCCAGTACTTC
>-|once|TRBV9|TRBJ2-3
CASSDVGTSPTQYF
TGTGCCAGCAGCGACGTAGGGACCTCGCCTACGCAGTATTTT
>TRBD2|-|TRBV6-1|TRBJ2-5
CASSELLAGSQETQYF
TGTGCCAGCAGTGAACTACTAGCGGGATCCCAAGAGACCCAGTACTTC
>-|-|TRBV2|TRBJ2-6
CASPIEDGSSGANVLTF
TGTGCCAGCCCTATTGAGGACGGGTCCTCTGGGGCCAACGTCCTGACTTTC
>-|-|TRBV5-1|TRBJ1-2
CASSLASDVGKTF
TGCGCCAGCAGCTTGGCCAGTGACGTCGGTAAGACCTTC
>-|-|TRBV7-9|TRBJ2-1
CASSLGRGPRGEQFF
TGTGCCAGCAGCTTAGGTAGGGGACCGCGGGGTGAGCAGTTCTTC
>-|-|TRBV4-3|TRBJ1-4
CASSQAVGEGEKLFF
TGCGCCAGCAGCCAAGCGGTGGGAGAAGGGGAAAAACTGTTTTTT
>-|-|TRBV29-1|TRBJ1-1
CSVAREFTEAFF
TGCAGCGTTGCAAGGGAGTTCACTGAAGCTTTCTTT
>-|-|TRBV13|TRBJ2-7
CASSSRWDMTYEQYF
TGTGCCAGCAGCTCTAGATGGGACATGACCTACGAGCAGTACTTC
>-|few|TRBV19|TRBJ2-3
CASSIDRPDTQYF
TGTGCCAGTAGTATTGACCGGCCAGATACGCAGTATTTT
>-|-|TRBV2|TRBJ1-1
CASKIGNTEAFF
TGTGCCAGCAAGATAGGGAACACTGAAGCTTTCTTT
>-|-|TRBV7-3|TRBJ2-5
CASSLSLQETQYF
TGTGCCAGCAGCTTGAGCCTACAAGAGACCCAGTACTTC
>-|-|TRBV6-5|TRBJ1-2
CASSYADYGYTF
TGTGCCAGCAGTTACGCCGACTATGGCTACACCTTC
>TRBD2|-|TRBV27|TRBJ2-7
CASSISWTSGALEQYF
TGTGCCAGCAGCATCTCTTGGACTAGCGGCGCCTTGGAGCAGTACTTC
>TRBD1|-|TRBV19|TRBJ1-4
CASRRTGGFATNEKLFF
TGTGCCAGTAGGAGGACAGGGGGCTTTGCAACTAATGAAAAACTGTTTTTT
>-|-|TRBV18|TRBJ2-3
CAGGGAGTDTQYF
TGTGCCGGGGGAGGCGCGGGCACAGATACGCAGTATTTT
>TRBD1|-|TRBV2|TRBJ1-6
CASSGDRLKSPLHF
TGTGCCAGCAGCGGGGACAGGCTAAAATCACCCCTCCACTTT
>TRBD2|-|TRBV9|TRBJ2-1
CASSRTSGGRHEQFF
TGTGCCAGCAGCCGGACTAGCGGGGGGCGCCATGAGCAGTTCTTC
>-|-|TRBV14|TRBJ2-7
CASSQDGNTGRYEQYF
TGTGCCAGCAGCCAAGATGGCAACACAGGGAGGTACGAGCAGTACTTC
>-|-|TRBV6-6|TRBJ1-1
CASSYSVWNTEAFF
TGTGCCAGCAGTTACTCCGTTTGGAACACTGAAGCTTTCTTT
>TRBD1|-|TRBV6-5|TRBJ1-1
CASSQRTGGISEAFF
TGTGCCAGCAGCCAAAGGACAGGGGGAATTAGTGAAGCTTTCTTT
>-|-|TRBV19|TRBJ1-4
CASSSHDGGKLFF
TGTGCCAGTAGTTCCCACGACGGGGGAAAACTGTTTTTT
>-|few|TRBV18|TRBJ1-1
CASSPLVNTEAFF
TGTGCCAGCTCACCACTAGTGAACACTGAAGCTTTCTTT
>TRBD1|-|TRBV6-6|TRBJ1-1
CASSSPDRETTEAFF
TGTGCCAGCAGTTCCCCGGACAGGGAGACCACTGAAGCTTTCTTT